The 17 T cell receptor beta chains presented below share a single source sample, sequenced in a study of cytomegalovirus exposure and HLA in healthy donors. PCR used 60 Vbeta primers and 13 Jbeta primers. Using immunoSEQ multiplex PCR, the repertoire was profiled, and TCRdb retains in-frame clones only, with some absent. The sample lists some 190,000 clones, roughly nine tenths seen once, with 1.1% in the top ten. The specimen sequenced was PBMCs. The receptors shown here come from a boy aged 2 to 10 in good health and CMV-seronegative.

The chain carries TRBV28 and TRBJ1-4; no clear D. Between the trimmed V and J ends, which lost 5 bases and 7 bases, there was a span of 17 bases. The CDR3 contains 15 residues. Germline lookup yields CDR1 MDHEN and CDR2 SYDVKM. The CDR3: CASSLPRREGEKLFF. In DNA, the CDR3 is TGTGCCAGCAGTCTACCGCGGAGGGAGGGTGAAAAACTGTTTTTT.

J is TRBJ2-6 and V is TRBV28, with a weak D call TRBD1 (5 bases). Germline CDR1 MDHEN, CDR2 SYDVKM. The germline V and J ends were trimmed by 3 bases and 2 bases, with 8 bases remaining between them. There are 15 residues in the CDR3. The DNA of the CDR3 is TGTGCCAGCAGTTTTACAGGAGCTGGGGCCAACGTCCTGACTTTC. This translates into CASSFTGAGANVLTF.

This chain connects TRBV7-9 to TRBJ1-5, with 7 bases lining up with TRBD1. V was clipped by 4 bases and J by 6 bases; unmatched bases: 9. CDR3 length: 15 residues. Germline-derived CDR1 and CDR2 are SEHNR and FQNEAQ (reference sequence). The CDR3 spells CASSSDGQAAQPQHF. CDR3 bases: TGTGCCAGCAGCTCGGACGGACAGGCTGCTCAGCCCCAGCATTTT.

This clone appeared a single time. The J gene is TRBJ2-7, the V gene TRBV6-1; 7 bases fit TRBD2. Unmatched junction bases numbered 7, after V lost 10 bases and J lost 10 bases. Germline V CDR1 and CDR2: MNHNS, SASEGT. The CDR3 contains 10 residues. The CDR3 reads CATRTRVQYF. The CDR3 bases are TGTGCCACCCGGACTAGGGTTCAGTACTTC.

CDR3 sequence: CASSPRMGPPLNEQFF. DNA for the CDR3: TGTGCCAGCAGCCCAAGAATGGGCCCACCCCTTAATGAGCAGTTCTTC. The chain has TRBV7-7 and TRBJ2-1; D not resolved. V shed 5 bases and J shed 7 bases, with 21 bases lying between them. The CDR3 runs 16 residues. Germline assignment: CDR1 SSHAT and CDR2 FNYEAQ (reference sequence).

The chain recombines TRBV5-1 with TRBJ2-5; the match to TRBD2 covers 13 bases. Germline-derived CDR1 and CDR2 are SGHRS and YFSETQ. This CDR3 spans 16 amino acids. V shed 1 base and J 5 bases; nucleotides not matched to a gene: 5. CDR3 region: CASSLTSGGARETQYF. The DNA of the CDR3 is TGCGCCAGCAGCTTGACTAGCGGGGGGGCCCGGGAGACCCAGTACTTC.

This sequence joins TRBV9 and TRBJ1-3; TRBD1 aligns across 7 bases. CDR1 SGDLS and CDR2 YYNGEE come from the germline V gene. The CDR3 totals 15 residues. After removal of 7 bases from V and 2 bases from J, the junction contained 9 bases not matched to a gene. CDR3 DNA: TGTGCCAGCGACCTTACAGGGGTTCCTGGAAACACCATATATTTT. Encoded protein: CASDLTGVPGNTIYF.

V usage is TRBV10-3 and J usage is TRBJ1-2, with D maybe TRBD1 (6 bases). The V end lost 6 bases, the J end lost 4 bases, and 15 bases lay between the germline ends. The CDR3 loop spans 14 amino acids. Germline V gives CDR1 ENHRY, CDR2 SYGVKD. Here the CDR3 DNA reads TGTGCCATCAGGAGGACAGATTCTTTCTATGGCTACACCTTC. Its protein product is CAIRRTDSFYGYTF.

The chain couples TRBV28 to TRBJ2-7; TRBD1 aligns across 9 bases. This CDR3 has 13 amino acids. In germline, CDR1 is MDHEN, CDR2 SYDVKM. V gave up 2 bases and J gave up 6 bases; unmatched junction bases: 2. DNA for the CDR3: TGTGCCAGCAGTTTAGGGACAGGGAGCGAGCAGTACTTC. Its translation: CASSLGTGSEQYF.

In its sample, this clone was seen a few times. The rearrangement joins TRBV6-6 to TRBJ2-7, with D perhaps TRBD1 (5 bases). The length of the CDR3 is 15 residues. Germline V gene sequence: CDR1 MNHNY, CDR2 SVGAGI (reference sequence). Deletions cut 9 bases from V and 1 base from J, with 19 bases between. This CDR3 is CASAQGFLLSYEQYF. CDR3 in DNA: TGTGCCAGTGCGCAGGGTTTCCTCCTTTCCTACGAGCAGTACTTC.

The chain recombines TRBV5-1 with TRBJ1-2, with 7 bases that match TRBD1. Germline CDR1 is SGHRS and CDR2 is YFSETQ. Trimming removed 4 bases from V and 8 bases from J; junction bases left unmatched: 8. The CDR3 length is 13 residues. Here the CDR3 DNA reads TGCGCCAGCAGCGCCCGGACAGGACAAGGCTACACCTTC. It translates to CASSARTGQGYTF.

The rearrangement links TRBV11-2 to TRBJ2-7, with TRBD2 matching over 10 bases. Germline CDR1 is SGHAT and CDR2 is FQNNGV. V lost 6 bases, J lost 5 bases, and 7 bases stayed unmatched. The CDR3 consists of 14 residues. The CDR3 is CASRNRLAGDEQYF. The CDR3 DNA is TGTGCCAGCAGGAACCGGCTAGCGGGAGACGAGCAGTACTTC. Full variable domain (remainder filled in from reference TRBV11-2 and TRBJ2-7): EAGVAQSPRYKIIEKRQSVAFWCNPISGHATLYWYQQILGQGPKLLIQFQNNGVVDDSQLPKDRFSAERLKGVDSTLKIQPAKLEDSAVYLCASRNRLAGDEQYFGPGTRLTVT.

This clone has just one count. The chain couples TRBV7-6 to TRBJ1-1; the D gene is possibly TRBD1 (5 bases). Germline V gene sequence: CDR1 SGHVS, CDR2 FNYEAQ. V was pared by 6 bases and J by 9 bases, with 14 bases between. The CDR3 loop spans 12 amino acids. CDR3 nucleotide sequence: TGTGCCAGCAGTCCGGACATACCACAAGCTTTCTTT. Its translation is CASSPDIPQAFF. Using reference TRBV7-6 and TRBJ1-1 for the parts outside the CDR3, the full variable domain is GAGVSQSPRYKVTKRGQDVALRCDPISGHVSLYWYRQALGQGPEFLTYFNYEAQQDKSGLPNDRFSAERPEGSISTLTIQRTEQRDSAMYRCASSPDIPQAFFGQGTRLTVV.

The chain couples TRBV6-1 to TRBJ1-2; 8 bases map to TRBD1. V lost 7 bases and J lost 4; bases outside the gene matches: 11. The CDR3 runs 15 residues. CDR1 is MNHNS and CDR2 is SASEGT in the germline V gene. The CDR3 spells CASTATWTGTYGYTF. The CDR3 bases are TGTGCCAGCACCGCAACATGGACAGGGACCTATGGCTACACCTTC.

The CDR3 sequence is CASSLSTGTYNEQFF. Written as DNA, the CDR3 is TGCGCCAGCAGCTTGTCGACAGGAACCTACAATGAGCAGTTCTTC. The gene calls are TRBV5-1 and TRBJ2-1, with D perhaps TRBD1 (6 bases). Trimming took off 1 base at V and 2 bases at J, with 10 bases between the two ends. This CDR3 spans 15 amino acids. Germline V lookup: CDR1 SGHRS, CDR2 YFSETQ.

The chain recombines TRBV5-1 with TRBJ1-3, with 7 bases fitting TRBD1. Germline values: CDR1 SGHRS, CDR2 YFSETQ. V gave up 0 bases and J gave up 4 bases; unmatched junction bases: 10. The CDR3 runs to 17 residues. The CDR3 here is CASSLAGQLSGGNTIYF. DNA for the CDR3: TGCGCCAGCAGCTTGGCGGGACAGCTTTCGGGCGGAAACACCATATATTTT.

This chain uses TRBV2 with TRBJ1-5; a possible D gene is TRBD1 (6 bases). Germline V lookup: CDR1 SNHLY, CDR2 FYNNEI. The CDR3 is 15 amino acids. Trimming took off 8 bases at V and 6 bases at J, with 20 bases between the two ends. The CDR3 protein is CASWRGDTPLQPQHF. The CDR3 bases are TGTGCCAGCTGGCGGGGGGACACGCCGCTTCAGCCCCAGCATTTT.